This T cell receptor beta chain was identified during a study of T cells in Graves' hyperthyroidism and ophthalmopathy. Across the whole study: Peripheral blood was collected at initial diagnosis, before any treatment.

Trimming pared 0 bases from V and 5 bases from J, leaving 5 bases between. This CDR3 contains 12 residues. Per germline, CDR1 MNHEY and CDR2 SVGEGT. Subjects with ophthalmopathy showed a Clinical Activity Score no lower than 3, a NOSPECS grade no lower than 4, and a duration shorter than 3 months. Exclusions: uncontrolled infection, other autoimmune disease, pregnancy, lactation. The TCR beta CDR3 regions underwent amplification using RNA transcripts as the source. An initial round of RT-PCR targeting the TCR CDR3 relied on the HTBI primer set. In TCRdb, the multiplex PCR reads were re-called with MiXCR into one record per CDR3 protein. The data show about 600,000 distinct CDR3 sequences, approximately 14% seen once.

Sequenced input: blood. The receptor comes from a woman aged 18 to 35 with Graves' ophthalmopathy. This chain connects TRBV6-2 or TRBV6-3 to TRBJ2-7; weak D call: TRBD2 (5 bases). As DNA, the CDR3 is TGTGCCAGCAGTTACTCGAGGGACGAGCAGTACTTC. Amino acids: CASSYSRDEQYF.